The sequence of this T cell receptor beta chain was determined in a study of cytomegalovirus exposure and HLA in healthy donors. Whole-study results and caveats: The authors later found most CMV-associated TCR beta chains appeared HLA-restricted.

This clone was observed a few times. Its target is not known. Trimming removed 7 bases from V and 6 bases from J, with 17 bases in between. The CDR3 totals 14 residues. Germline CDR1 reads SGHTS; CDR2 reads YDEGEE. The PCR contained 60 Vbeta and 13 Jbeta primers. Per the original methods: About 83 million unique TCR beta chains, 9.5 million to 14 million shared, were counted in a later analysis. The assay was immunoSEQ multiplex PCR, and TCRdb's table has in-frame clones only and misses some. That table furnishes V, J and clone size, whereas the DNA furnished D and trimming. The sample holds 120,000 to 150,000 clones; 88% are singletons and the top ten take 0.5% to 0.65%. Healthy bone marrow donors supplied every sample.

The clonotype originates from a middle-aged woman in good health and CMV-seronegative. The V and J genes are TRBV5-8 and TRBJ1-3; no firm D call. Sample: PBMCs. The CDR3 DNA reads TGTGCCAGCGCGCAGAGGGTCGGAGAAAACACCATATATTTT. It codes for CASAQRVGENTIYF.